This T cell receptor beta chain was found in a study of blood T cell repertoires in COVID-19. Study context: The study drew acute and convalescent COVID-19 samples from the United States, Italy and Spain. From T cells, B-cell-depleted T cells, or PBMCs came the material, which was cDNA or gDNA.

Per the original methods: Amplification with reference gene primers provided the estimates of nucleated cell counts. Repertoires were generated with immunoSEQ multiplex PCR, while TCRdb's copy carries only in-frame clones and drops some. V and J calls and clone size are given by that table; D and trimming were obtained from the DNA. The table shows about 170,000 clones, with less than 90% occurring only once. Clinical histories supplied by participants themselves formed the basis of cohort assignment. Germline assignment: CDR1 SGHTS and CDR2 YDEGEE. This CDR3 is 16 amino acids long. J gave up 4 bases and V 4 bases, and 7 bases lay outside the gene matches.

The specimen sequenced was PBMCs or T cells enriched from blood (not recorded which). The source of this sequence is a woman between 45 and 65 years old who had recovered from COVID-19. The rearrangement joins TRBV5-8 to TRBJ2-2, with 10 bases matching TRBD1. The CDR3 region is CASSPGTGVITGELFF. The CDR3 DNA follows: TGTGCCAGCAGCCCCGGGACAGGGGTTATCACCGGGGAGCTGTTTTTT.